A single sample gave rise to the 2 T cell receptor beta chains below, sequenced in a study of T cell responses to AZD1222 COVID-19 vaccine (dated by TCRdb to the early 2020s). The sample's time point, from its label and the paper: about 28 days (+/-7) after the second vaccine dose. Receptor amplification or capture employed the immunoSEQ multiplex PCR assay. Not all clones reach the TCRdb copy of this immuneACCESS table, which keeps in-frame sequences only. Checked studies attribute under half of the gap to unresolved V genes and leave the rest unexplained. For this sample there are about 200,000 clones; 93% appear just once. The top ten clonotypes cover roughly 1% of the sample. Sequences were derived from peripheral blood, sampled 28 days after the second AZD1222 dose. Source of these receptors: an adult who received the AZD1222 COVID-19 vaccine.

CDR3 DNA sequence: TGCGCCAGCAGCCAGACTCACGGACAGACGACTAATGAAAAACTGTTTTTT. It is translated as CASSQTHGQTTNEKLFF. The chain carries TRBV4-1 and TRBJ1-4, with D maybe TRBD1 (6 bases). CDR3 size: 17 residues. V was pared by 3 bases and J by 2 bases, with 16 bases between. Germline CDR1 is MGHRA and CDR2 is YSYEKL.

The table lists this clone with a count of one. The chain recombines TRBV5-1 with TRBJ1-1, with D possibly matching TRBD1 (5 bases). Trimming stripped 0 bases from V and 6 bases from J, with 12 bases between. From germline, CDR1 is SGHRS and CDR2 YFSETQ. This CDR3 comprises 14 residues. CDR3 nucleotide sequence: TGCGCCAGCAGCTTGGCAGGGTACAGCGCTGAAGCTTTCTTT. Translated, it gives CASSLAGYSAEAFF. Full variable domain (outside the CDR3, taken from reference TRBV5-1 and TRBJ1-1): KAGVTQTPRYLIKTRGQQVTLSCSPISGHRSVSWYQQTPGQGLQFLFEYFSETQRNKGNFPGRFSGRQFSNSRSEMNVSTLELGDSALYLCASSLAGYSAEAFFGQGTRLTVV.